This entry describes one TCR beta chain. The antigen is unknown. Here immunoSEQ multiplex PCR was the method, and the copy in TCRdb shows in-frame clones only, minus some. The data show about 120,000 clones, with 85% to 90% seen just once and 6.9% held by the top ten. Alongside CTLA-4 blockade with ipilimumab, patients with chemo-refractory metastatic non-small-cell lung cancer received focal radiation. This sample is drawn from a study of radiotherapy plus CTLA-4 blockade in lung cancer. Findings of the study overall: With interferon-beta, early dynamics of blood T cell clones were reported to best predict response. Radiotherapy with ipilimumab was followed by blood expansion of tumor-derived clones.

The sequenced sample was peripheral blood, obtained from a patient treated with radiotherapy plus ipilimumab. The source is a human donor with non-small cell lung cancer that progressed on radiotherapy plus ipilimumab.

DNA for the CDR3: TGTGCCAGCTCACCACCCAGGCCCGGAGGGACAACTATCCATAACTATGGCTACACCTTC. Amino acid sequence: CASSPPRPGGTTIHNYGYTF. J is TRBJ1-2 and V is TRBV18, with D possibly being TRBD1 (6 bases). Germline V CDR1 and CDR2: KGHSH, LQKENI. V was cut by 0 bases and J by 1 base, with 24 bases left in between. The CDR3 covers 20 residues.